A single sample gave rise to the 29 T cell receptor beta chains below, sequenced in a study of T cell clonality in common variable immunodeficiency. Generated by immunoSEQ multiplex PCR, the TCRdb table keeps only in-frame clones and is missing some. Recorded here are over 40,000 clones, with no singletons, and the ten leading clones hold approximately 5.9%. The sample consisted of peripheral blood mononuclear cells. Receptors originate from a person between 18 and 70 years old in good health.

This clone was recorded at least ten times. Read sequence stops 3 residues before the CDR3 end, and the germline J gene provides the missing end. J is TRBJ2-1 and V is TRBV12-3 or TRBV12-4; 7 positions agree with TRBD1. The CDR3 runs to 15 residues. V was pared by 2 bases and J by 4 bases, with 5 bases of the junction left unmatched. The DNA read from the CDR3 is TGTGCCAGCAGTTTAATGCCGGGACAGTACAATGAG. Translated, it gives CASSLMPGQYNE. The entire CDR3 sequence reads CASSLMPGQYNEQFF.

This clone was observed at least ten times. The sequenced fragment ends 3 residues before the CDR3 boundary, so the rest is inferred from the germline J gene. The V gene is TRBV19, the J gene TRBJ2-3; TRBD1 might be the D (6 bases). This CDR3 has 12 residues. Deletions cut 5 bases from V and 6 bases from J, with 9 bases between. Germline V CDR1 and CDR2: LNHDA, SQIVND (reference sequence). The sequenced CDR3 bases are TGTGCCAGTAGTGGGGGCGCGGATACG. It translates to CASSGGADT. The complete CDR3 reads CASSGGADTQYF.

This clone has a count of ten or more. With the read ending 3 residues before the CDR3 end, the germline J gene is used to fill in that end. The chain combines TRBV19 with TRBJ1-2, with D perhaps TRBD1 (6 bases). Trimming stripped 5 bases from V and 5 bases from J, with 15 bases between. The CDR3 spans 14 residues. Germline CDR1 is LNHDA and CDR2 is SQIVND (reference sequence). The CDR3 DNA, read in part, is TGTGCCAGTAGTGCGCGACAGGAATGGTATGGC. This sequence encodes CASSARQEWYG. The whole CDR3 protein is CASSARQEWYGYTF.

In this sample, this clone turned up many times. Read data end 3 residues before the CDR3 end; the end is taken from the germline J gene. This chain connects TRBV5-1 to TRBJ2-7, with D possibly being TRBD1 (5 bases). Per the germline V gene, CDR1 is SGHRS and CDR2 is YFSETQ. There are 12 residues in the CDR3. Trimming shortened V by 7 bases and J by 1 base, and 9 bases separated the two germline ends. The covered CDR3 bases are TGCGCCAGCTCCCAGGGTTCCTACGAG. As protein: CASSQGSYE. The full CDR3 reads CASSQGSYEQYF.

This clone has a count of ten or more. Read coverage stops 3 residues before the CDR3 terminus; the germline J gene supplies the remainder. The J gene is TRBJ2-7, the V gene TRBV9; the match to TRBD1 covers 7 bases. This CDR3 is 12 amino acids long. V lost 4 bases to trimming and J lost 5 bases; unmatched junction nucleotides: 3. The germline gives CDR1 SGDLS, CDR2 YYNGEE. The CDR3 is CASSKQGNEQYF. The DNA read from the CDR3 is TGTGCCAGCAGCAAACAGGGGAACGAG. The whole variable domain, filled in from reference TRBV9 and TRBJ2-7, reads DSGVTQTPKHLITATGQRVTLRCSPRSGDLSVYWYQQSLDQGLQFLIQYYNGEERAKGNILERFSAQQFPDLHSELNLSSLELGDSALYFCASSKQGNEQYFGPGTRLTVT.

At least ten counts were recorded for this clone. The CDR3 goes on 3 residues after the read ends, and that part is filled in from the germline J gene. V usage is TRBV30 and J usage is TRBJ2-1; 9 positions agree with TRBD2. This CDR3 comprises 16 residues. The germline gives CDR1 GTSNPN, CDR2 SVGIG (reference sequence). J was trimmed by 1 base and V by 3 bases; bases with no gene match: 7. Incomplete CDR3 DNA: TGTGCCTGGAGCGCGACTAGCGGACTTTCCTACAATGAG. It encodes CAWSATSGLSYNE. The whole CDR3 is CAWSATSGLSYNEQFF.

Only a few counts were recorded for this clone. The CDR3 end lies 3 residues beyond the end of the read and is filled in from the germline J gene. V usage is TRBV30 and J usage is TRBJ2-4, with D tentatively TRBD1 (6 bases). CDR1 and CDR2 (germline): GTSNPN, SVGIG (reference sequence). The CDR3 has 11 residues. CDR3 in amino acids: CAYLTGSGQYF. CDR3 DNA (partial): TGTGCCTATCTGACAGGCTCTGGT.

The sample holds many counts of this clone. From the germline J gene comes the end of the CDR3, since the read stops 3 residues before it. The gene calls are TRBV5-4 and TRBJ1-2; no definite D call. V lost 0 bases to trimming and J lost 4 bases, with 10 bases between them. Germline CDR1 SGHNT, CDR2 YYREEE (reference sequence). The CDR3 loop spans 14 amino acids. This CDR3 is CASSLEGFSYGYTF. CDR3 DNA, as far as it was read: TGTGCCAGCAGCTTGGAAGGGTTTTCCTATGGC.

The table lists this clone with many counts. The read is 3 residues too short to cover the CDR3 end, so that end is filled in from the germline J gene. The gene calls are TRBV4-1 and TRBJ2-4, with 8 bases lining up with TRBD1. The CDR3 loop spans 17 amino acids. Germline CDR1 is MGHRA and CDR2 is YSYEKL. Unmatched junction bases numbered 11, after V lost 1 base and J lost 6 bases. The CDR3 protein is CASSQGRQGAVTNIQYF. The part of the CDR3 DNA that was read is TGCGCCAGCAGCCAAGGAAGGCAGGGGGCAGTCACAAACATT.

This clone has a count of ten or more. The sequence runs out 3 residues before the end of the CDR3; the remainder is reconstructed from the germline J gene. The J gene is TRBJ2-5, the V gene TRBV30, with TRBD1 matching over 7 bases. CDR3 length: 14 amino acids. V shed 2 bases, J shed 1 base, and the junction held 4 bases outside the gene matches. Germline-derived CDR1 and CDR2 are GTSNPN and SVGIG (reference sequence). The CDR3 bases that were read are TGTGCCTGGAGTTATAACAGGGGCCAAGAGACC. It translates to CAWSYNRGQET. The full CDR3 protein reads CAWSYNRGQETQYF.

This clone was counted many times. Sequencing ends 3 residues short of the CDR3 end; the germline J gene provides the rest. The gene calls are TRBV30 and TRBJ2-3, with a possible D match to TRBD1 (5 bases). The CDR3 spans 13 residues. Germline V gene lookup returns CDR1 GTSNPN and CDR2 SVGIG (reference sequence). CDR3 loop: CAWSLREDQPQYF. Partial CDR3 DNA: TGTGCCTGGAGTCTCAGGGAAGATCAGCCG.

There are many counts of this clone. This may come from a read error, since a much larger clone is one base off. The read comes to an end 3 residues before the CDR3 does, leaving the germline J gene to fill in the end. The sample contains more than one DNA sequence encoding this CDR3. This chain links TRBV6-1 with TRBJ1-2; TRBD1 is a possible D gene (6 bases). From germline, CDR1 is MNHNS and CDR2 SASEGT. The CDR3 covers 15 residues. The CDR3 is CASSGTSGGADTYTF. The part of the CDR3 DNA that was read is TGTGCCAGCAGTGGGACTAGCGGGGGGGCAGATACA.

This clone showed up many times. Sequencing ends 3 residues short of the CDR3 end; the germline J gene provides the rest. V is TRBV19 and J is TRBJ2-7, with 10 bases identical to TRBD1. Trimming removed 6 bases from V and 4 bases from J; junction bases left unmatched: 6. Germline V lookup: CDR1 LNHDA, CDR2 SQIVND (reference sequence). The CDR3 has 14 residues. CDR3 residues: CASSLGQGGYEQYF. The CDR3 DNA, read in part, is TGTGCCAGTAGCTTAGGACAGGGGGGGTACGAG.

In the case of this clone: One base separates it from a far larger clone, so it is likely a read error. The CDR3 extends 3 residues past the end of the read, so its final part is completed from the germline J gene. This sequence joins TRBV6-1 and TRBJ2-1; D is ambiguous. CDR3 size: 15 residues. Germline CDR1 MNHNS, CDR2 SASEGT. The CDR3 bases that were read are TGTGTCAGCAGTGAGGCGGTAGTTACGTACAATGAG. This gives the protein CVSSEAVVTYNE. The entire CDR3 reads CVSSEAVVTYNEQFF.

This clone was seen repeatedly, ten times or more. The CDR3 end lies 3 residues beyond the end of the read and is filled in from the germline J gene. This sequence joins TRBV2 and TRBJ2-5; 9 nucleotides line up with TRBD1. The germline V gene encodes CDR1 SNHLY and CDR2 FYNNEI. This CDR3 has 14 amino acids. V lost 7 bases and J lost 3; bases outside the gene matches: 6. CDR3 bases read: TGTGCCAGCACCTGGGACAGGGCGAAAGAGACC. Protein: CASTWDRAKET. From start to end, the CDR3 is CASTWDRAKETQYF.

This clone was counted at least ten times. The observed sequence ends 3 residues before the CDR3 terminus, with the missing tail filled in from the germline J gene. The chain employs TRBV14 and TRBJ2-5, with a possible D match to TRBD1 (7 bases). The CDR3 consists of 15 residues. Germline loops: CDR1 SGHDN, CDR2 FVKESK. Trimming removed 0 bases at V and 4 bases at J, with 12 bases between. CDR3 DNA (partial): TGTGCCAGCAGCCAAGAACAGGGGACTGGAGAGACC. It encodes CASSQEQGTGET. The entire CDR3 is CASSQEQGTGETQYF.

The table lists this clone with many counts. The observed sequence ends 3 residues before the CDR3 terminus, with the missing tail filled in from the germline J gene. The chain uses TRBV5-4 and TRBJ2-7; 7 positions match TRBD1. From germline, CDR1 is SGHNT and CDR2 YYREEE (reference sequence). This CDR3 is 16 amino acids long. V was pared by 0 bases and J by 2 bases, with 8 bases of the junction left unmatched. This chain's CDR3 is CASSLEQFGTAYEQYF. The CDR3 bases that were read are TGTGCCAGCAGCTTGGAACAGTTTGGGACAGCCTACGAG.

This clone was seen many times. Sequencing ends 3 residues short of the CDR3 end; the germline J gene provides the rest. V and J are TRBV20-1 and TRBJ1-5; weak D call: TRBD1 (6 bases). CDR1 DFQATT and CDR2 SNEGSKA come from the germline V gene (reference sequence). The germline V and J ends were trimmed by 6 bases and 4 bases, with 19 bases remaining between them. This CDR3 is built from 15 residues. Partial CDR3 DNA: TGCAGTGCATTAACAGGGACAAGAATAAATCAGCCC. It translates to CSALTGTRINQP. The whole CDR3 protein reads CSALTGTRINQPQHF.

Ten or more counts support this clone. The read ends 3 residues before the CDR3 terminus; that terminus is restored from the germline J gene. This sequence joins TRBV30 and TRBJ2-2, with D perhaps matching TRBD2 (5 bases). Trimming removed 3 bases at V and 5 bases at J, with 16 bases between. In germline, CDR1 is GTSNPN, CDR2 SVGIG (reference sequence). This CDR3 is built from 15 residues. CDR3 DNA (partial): TGTGCCTGGAGACTAGTGGGTTCGAGGACCGGGGAG. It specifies CAWRLVGSRTGE. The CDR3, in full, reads CAWRLVGSRTGELFF. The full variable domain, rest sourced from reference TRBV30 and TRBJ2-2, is SQTIHQWPATLVQPVGSPLSLECTVEGTSNPNLYWYRQAAGRGLQLLFYSVGIGQISSEVPQNLSASRPQDRQFILSSKKLLLSDSGFYLCAWRLVGSRTGELFFGEGSRLTVL.

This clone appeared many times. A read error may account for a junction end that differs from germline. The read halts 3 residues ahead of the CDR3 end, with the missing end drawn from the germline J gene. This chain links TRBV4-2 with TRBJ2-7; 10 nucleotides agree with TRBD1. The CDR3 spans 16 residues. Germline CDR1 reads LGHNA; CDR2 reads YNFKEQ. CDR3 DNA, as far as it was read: TGCGCCAGCAGCCAAGTGGGAGGACAGGGGGCCTACGAG. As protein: CASSQVGGQGAYE. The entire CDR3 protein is CASSQVGGQGAYEQYF.

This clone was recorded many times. Incomplete CDR3 DNA: TGTGCCAGCAGCTTAGTTAGTGTAGGGGAAAAA. Its protein product is CASSLVSVGEK. The full CDR3 protein is CASSLVSVGEKLFF. The chain employs TRBV11-2 and TRBJ1-4; D not certain. The read ends 3 residues shy of where the CDR3 ends; the end is completed using the germline J gene. CDR3 length: 14 amino acids. Germline V CDR1 and CDR2: SGHAT, FQNNGV. V was cut by 1 base and J by 8 bases, with 11 bases left in between.

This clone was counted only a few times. CDR3 sequence reads: CASSLVPRETQYF. CDR3 DNA (partial): TGTGCCAGCAGCTTGGTCCCGAGGGAGACC. This rearrangement joins TRBV5-8 to TRBJ2-5; no clear D. The read halts 3 residues ahead of the CDR3 end, with the missing end drawn from the germline J gene. The germline V gene has CDR1 SGHTS and CDR2 YDEGEE. The CDR3 runs to 13 residues. V shed 0 bases and J shed 5 bases, with 8 bases lying between them.

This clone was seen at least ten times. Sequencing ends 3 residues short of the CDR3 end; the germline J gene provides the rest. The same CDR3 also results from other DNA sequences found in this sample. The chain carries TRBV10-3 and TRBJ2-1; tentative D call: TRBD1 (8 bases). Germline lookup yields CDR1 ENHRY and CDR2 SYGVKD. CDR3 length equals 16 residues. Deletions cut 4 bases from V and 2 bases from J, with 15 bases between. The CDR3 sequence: CAISVRTGGAYNEQFF. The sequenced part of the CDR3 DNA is TGTGCCATCAGTGTACGAACAGGGGGGGCCTACAATGAG.

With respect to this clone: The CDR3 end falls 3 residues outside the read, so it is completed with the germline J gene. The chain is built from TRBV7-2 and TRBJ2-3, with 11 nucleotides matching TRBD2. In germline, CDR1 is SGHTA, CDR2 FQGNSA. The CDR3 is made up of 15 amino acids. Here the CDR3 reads CASSFGGLAGETQYF. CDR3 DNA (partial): TGTGCCAGCAGCTTCGGCGGACTAGCGGGCGAGACG.

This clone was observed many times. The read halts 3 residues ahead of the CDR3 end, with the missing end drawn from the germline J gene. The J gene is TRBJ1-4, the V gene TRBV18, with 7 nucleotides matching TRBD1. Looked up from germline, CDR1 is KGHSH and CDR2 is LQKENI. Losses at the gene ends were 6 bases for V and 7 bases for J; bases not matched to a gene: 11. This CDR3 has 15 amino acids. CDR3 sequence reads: CASSTQGGAFEKLFF. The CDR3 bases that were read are TGTGCCAGCTCTACCCAAGGGGGCGCCTTTGAAAAA.

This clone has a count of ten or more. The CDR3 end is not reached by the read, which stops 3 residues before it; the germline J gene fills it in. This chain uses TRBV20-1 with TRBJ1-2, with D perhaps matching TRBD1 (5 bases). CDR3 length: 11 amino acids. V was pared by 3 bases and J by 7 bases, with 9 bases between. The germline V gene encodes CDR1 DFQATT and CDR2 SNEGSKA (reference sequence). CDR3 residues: CSASGGSGYTF. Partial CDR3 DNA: TGCAGTGCTAGCGGGGGGTCTGGC.

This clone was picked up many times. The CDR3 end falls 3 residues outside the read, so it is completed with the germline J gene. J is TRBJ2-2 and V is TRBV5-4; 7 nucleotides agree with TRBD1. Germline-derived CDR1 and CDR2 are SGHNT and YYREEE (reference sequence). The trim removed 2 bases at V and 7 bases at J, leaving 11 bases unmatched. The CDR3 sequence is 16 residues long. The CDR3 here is CASSFFRDSTHGELFF. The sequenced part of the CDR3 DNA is TGTGCCAGCAGCTTCTTCCGGGACAGCACCCACGGGGAG. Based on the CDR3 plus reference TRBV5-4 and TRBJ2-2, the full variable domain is ETGVTQSPTHLIKTRGQQVTLRCSSQSGHNTVSWYQQALGQGPQFIFQYYREEENGRGNFPPRFSGLQFPNYSSELNVNALELDDSALYLCASSFFRDSTHGELFFGEGSRLTVL.

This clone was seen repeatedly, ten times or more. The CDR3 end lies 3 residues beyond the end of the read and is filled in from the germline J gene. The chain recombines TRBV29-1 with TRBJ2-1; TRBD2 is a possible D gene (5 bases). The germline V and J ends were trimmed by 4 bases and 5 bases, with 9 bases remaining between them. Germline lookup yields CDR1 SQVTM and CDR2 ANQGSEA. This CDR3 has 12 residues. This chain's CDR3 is CSVVRADNEQFF. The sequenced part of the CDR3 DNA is TGCAGCGTTGTGAGGGCAGACAATGAG.

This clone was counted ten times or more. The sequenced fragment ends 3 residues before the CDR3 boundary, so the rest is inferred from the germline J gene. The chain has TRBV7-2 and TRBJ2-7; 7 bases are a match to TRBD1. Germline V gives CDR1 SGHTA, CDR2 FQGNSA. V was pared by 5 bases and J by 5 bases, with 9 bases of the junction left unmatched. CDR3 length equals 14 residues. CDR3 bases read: TGTGCCAGCAGCGGGAGCCGACAGGGACACGAG. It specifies CASSGSRQGHE. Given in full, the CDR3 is CASSGSRQGHEQYF.